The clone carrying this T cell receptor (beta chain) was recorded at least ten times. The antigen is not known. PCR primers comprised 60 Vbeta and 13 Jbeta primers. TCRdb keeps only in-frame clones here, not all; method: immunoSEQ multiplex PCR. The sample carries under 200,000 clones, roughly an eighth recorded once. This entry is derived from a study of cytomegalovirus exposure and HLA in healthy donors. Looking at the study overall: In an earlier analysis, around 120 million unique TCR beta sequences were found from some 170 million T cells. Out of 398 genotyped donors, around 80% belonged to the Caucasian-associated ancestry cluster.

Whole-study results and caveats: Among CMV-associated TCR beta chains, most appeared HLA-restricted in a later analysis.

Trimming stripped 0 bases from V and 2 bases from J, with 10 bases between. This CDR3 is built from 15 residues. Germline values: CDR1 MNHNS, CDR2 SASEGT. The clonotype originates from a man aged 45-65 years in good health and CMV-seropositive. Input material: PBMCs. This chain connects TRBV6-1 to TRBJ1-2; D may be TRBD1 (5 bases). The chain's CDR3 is CASSEAWAGNYGYTF. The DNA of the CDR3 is TGTGCCAGCAGTGAAGCCTGGGCAGGGAACTATGGCTACACCTTC.